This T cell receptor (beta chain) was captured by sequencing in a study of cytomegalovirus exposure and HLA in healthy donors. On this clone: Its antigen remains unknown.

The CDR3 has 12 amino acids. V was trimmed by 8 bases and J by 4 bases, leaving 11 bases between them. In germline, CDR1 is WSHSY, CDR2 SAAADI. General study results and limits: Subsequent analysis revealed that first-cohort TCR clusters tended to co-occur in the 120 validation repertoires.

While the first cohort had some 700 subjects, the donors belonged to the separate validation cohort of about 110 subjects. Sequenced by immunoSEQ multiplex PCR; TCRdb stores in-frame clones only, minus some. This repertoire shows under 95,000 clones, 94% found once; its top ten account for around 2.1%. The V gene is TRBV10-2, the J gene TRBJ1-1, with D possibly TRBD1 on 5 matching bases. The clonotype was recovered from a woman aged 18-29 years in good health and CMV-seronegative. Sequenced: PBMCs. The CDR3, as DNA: TGCGCCAGCCGGACGGGGGGCACTGAAGCTTTCTTT. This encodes CASRTGGTEAFF.